The rows below give T cell receptor beta chains drawn from one sample of a study of shared T cell receptors in the human thymus. Assay used: immunoSEQ multiplex PCR; TCRdb lists only in-frame clones, some missing. Here the sample spans about 730,000 clones, approximately 85% being singletons. The same sample was also studied in work on human thymus T cells.

The sample consisted of thymocytes. The origin of the receptors is a girl in the first two years of life with a congenital heart defect. Both conserved end residues are part of each CDR3. The D gene is left open where the match is weak. Rows may omit the clone size; those that give it use once, few, many or a size class.

J | V | size | length | D | CDR3 | DNA
TRBJ1-2 | TRBV11-2 | - | 17 | - | CASSLDTVGKPLCSVTF | TGTGCCAGCAGCTTAGATACAGTCGGCAAACCACTTTGTTCCGTTACCTTC
TRBJ2-5 | TRBV5-1 | - | 16 | - | CASSIKTPNHQETQYF | TGCGCCAGCAGCATAAAGACACCCAACCACCAAGAGACCCAGTACTTC
TRBJ1-4 | TRBV6-5 | - | 14 | TRBD1 | CASSPRQGNEKLFF | TGTGCCAGCAGTCCTCGACAGGGTAATGAAAAACTGTTTTTT
TRBJ2-7 | TRBV11-2 | - | 11 | - | CASREGYEQYF | TGTGCCAGCAGGGAGGGGTACGAGCAGTACTTC
TRBJ2-7 | TRBV7-8 | - | 16 | - | CASSTLEGLSIREQYF | TGTGCCAGCAGCACCCTGGAGGGACTCAGCATCCGGGAGCAGTACTTC
TRBJ1-1 | TRBV19 | - | 12 | - | CASTPDTDEAFF | TGTGCCAGTACCCCGGACACAGATGAAGCTTTCTTT
TRBJ2-2 | TRBV5-5 | - | 16 | - | CASSFWREPSMGELFF | TGTGCCAGCAGCTTCTGGAGGGAGCCGTCGATGGGGGAGCTGTTTTTT
TRBJ1-3 | TRBV2 | - | 22 | TRBD1 | CASDIRGQGASSPKPPRNTIYF | TGTGCCTCCGACATCCGGGGACAGGGGGCGAGTAGTCCGAAACCACCCAGAAACACCATATATTTT
TRBJ2-7 | TRBV5-1 | - | 14 | - | CASSLRGVPLEQYF | TGCGCCAGCAGCTTGCGAGGAGTTCCTCTAGAGCAGTACTTC
TRBJ1-4 | TRBV19 | - | 18 | - | CASSIDRVEKGIEEKLFF | TGTGCCAGTAGTATAGATCGAGTGGAAAAGGGGATAGAAGAAAAACTGTTTTTT
TRBJ1-5 | TRBV12-2 | - | 18 | - | CASRLVSGTGSIGQPQHF | TGTGCAAGTCGCTTAGTATCGGGGACAGGGTCGATCGGGCAGCCCCAGCATTTT
TRBJ1-2 | TRBV10-3 | - | 15 | - | CAIRGRGVSNYGYTF | TGTGCCATCAGGGGACGCGGGGTATCCAACTATGGCTACACCTTC
TRBJ1-1 | TRBV4-3 | - | 13 | - | CASSQGLYTEAFF | TGCGCCAGCAGCCAAGGTCTATACACTGAAGCTTTCTTT
TRBJ2-5 | TRBV18 | - | 15 | TRBD1 | CASSAIGQGEETQYF | TGTGCCAGCTCTGCCATCGGACAGGGGGAAGAGACCCAGTACTTC
TRBJ2-2 | TRBV11-2 | - | 19 | TRBD2 | CASSHTRTGTSGVGGELFF | TGTGCCAGCAGCCATACTCGAACCGGGACTAGCGGGGTGGGCGGGGAGCTGTTTTTT
TRBJ1-6 | TRBV6-1 | - | 14 | TRBD1 | CASSESGQISPLHF | TGTGCCAGCAGTGAGTCGGGACAGATATCACCCCTCCACTTT
TRBJ2-2 | TRBV6-4 | - | 15 | - | CASSDSEANTGELFF | TGTGCCAGCAGTGACTCGGAGGCGAACACCGGGGAGCTGTTTTTT
TRBJ1-2 | TRBV7-4 | - | 15 | TRBD1 | CASSPWTGARYGYTF | TGTGCCAGCAGCCCATGGACAGGGGCTCGGTATGGCTACACCTTC
TRBJ1-1 | TRBV4-3 | - | 16 | - | CASSPKPGPGNTEAFF | TGCGCCAGCAGCCCAAAACCAGGGCCGGGGAACACTGAAGCTTTCTTT
TRBJ1-5 | TRBV7-2 | - | 16 | - | CASSPRKGDGNQPQHF | TGTGCCAGCAGCCCTAGGAAGGGGGACGGAAATCAGCCCCAGCATTTT
TRBJ2-1 | TRBV29-1 | - | 15 | TRBD2 | CSVGVAGGHSNEQFF | TGCAGCGTTGGGGTAGCGGGGGGCCATTCCAATGAGCAGTTCTTC
TRBJ1-1 | TRBV5-1 | - | 16 | TRBD1 | CASSGPRGPVNTEAFF | TGCGCCAGCAGTGGTCCCAGGGGGCCAGTGAACACTGAAGCTTTCTTT
TRBJ1-2 | TRBV7-6 | - | 17 | TRBD1 | CASSLFGQGGLGYGYTF | TGTGCCAGCAGCTTATTCGGACAGGGAGGGTTGGGCTATGGCTACACCTTC
TRBJ1-2 | TRBV12-5 | few | 16 | TRBD1 | CASGLANGTGNYGYTF | TGTGCTAGTGGTTTGGCCAACGGGACAGGGAACTATGGCTACACCTTC
TRBJ1-1 | TRBV12-5 | - | 14 | TRBD1 | CASGDRVGNTEAFF | TGTGCTAGTGGTGACAGGGTAGGGAACACTGAAGCTTTCTTT
TRBJ1-2 | TRBV30 | - | 21 | TRBD1 | CAWYNGTGWKGGSYRPNGYTF | TGTGCCTGGTATAATGGGACAGGGTGGAAAGGAGGGTCTTATCGTCCGAATGGCTACACCTTC
TRBJ2-4 | TRBV9 | - | 19 | TRBD2 | CASSPRRGGPNNAKNIQYF | TGTGCCAGCAGCCCCCGGCGGGGGGGGCCTAATAACGCCAAAAACATTCAGTACTTC